This T cell receptor (beta chain) was documented in a study of shared clonotypes between healthy human individuals. With regard to this clone: Additional DNA sequences in this sample encode the identical CDR3.

CDR1 MNHNS and CDR2 SASEGT come from the germline V gene. The CDR3 has 13 amino acids. V was clipped by 2 bases and J by 1 base, with 5 bases between them. Assay runs were performed at deep level. Only in-frame clones appear in the TCRdb table, and some are missing; sequencing was by immunoSEQ multiplex PCR. This table has about 2 million clones, about 95% appearing once. The chain joins TRBV6-1 to TRBJ1-2; the D is unclear. This receptor was taken from a man aged 18 to 30 in good health. Sequencing was done on a sample of naive CD4+ T cells sorted from blood. Subset of the sample: CD45RA+ positively selected. The CDR3 bases are TGTGCCAGCAGTGAACCCGATAACTATGGCTACACCTTC. Its translation: CASSEPDNYGYTF.